This T cell receptor (beta chain) was obtained from a study of shared clonotypes between healthy human individuals. Libraries were prepared by immunoSEQ multiplex PCR; TCRdb keeps only in-frame clonotypes and omits some of them. The repertoire holds over 700,000 clones, with 55% to 80% as singletons. CDR1 is SGHRS, CDR2 YFSETQ, per germline. Germline trimming cut 4 bases from V and 5 bases from J; bases unmatched to any gene: 14. CDR3 length: 16 amino acids. The sequenced sample was memory CD4+ T cells sorted from blood. Subset meaning: CD45RA-negative fraction. V gene TRBV5-1 combines with J gene TRBJ2-5, with 7 bases matching TRBD1. The sequence came from a woman in her 30s in good health. The CDR3 sequence: CASSVGGRVDTETQYF. DNA of the CDR3: TGCGCCAGCAGCGTAGGGGGCAGGGTGGACACCGAGACCCAGTACTTC.